Listed below are T cell receptor beta chains from one sample, sequenced in a study of metastatic and nonmetastatic thyroid tumors. TCRdb reassembled clones from the PCR reads with MiXCR. There are some 55,000 clones in the sample; just under 30% occur only once, and 15% to 20% lies in the top ten. What was sequenced was blood. The receptors here all came from a female donor with papillary thyroid cancer or a benign thyroid nodule (not recorded which). Some clones in this sample may be carry-over from other donors' samples. CDR3s include the opening cysteine and the closing phenylalanine or tryptophan. A D gene is named only where the DNA matches it firmly. Size values are once, few and many counts, or a class for expanded clones, and some rows have none.

cdr3_length,j_call,clone_size,v_call,d_call,cdr3_aa,cdr3_nt
15,TRBJ2-1,many,TRBV6-6,TRBD1,CASSYVTGVPNEQFF,TGTGCCAGCAGTTATGTGACAGGGGTCCCCAATGAGCAGTTCTTC
14,TRBJ1-2,-,TRBV6-1,TRBD1,CASISTGGVDGYTF,TGTGCCAGCATCTCGACAGGGGGCGTAGATGGCTACACCTTC
13,TRBJ1-1,-,TRBV6-2/TRBV6-3,TRBD1,CASSLDRGNEAFF,TGTGCCAGCAGTCTCGACAGGGGTAATGAAGCTTTCTTT
14,TRBJ2-7,-,TRBV28,-,CASKQGIPTYEQYF,TGTGCCAGCAAACAGGGAATCCCCACCTACGAGCAGTACTTC
15,TRBJ2-2,few,TRBV6-6,-,CASSYSGTFTGELFF,TGTGCCAGCAGTTACTCCGGGACTTTCACCGGGGAGCTGTTTTTT
14,TRBJ2-7,-,TRBV19,TRBD1,CASSIKGQVYEQYF,TGTGCCAGTAGTATCAAGGGACAGGTCTACGAGCAGTACTTC
15,TRBJ2-1,medium-sized,TRBV25-1,TRBD2,CASSTTSGVYNEQFF,TGTGCCAGCAGTACAACTAGCGGTGTTTACAATGAGCAGTTCTTC
15,TRBJ1-5,few,TRBV16,-,CASSQSDGVGQPQHF,TGTGCCAGCAGCCAATCAGACGGAGTGGGTCAGCCCCAGCATTTT
14,TRBJ2-7,-,TRBV27,-,CASSLGVGSYEQYF,TGTGCCAGCAGTTTAGGGGTGGGATCCTACGAGCAGTACTTC
18,TRBJ2-1,many,TRBV27,-,CASSLPGPGVGSQGEQFF,TGTGCCAGCAGTTTACCCGGCCCGGGGGTGGGAAGCCAAGGTGAGCAGTTCTTC
15,TRBJ2-3,-,TRBV6-1,-,CASSENLGPTDTQYF,TGTGCCAGCAGCGAAAATCTGGGGCCCACAGATACGCAGTATTTT
13,TRBJ2-1,few,TRBV19,-,CASSMTPGNEQFF,TGTGCCAGTAGTATGACGCCAGGCAATGAGCAGTTCTTC